This T cell receptor beta chain was sequenced for a study of tumor-infiltrating lymphocytes in primary liver carcinoma. This clonotype was found many times. Germline V CDR1 and CDR2: SQVTM, ANQGSEA. V lost 8 bases and J lost 6, with 16 bases in between. This CDR3 comprises 12 residues. cDNA specific to TCR beta was made from roughly 500 ng of total RNA, with a constant-region primer employed for priming. ARM-PCR, slightly modified, supplied the TCR beta libraries through three nested multiplex PCR rounds. A C-beta reverse primer was combined with TRBV1-TRBV30 forward primers in the first two PCR rounds, and each round had about 10 cycles. TCRdb itself ran the multiplex PCR reads through MiXCR, one entry per CDR3 protein. The data show 95,000 to 150,000 distinct CDR3 sequences, roughly three fifths seen once. Total RNA and DNA came together from about 21-30 mg of bulk tissue without cell sorting. Chronic HBV infection, which was untreated, was present in the patients.

The V call is TRBV29-1, the J call TRBJ1-1; D not certain. The sample taken for sequencing was liver tumor tissue from sampling region 1. Subset given: tumor region T1, superior pole. This clonotype was obtained from an older woman with primary liver carcinoma and hepatitis B virus infection. The CDR3 region is CSLSLSGPEAFF. Here the CDR3 DNA reads TGCAGCCTTTCCCTTTCCGGACCTGAAGCTTTCTTT.